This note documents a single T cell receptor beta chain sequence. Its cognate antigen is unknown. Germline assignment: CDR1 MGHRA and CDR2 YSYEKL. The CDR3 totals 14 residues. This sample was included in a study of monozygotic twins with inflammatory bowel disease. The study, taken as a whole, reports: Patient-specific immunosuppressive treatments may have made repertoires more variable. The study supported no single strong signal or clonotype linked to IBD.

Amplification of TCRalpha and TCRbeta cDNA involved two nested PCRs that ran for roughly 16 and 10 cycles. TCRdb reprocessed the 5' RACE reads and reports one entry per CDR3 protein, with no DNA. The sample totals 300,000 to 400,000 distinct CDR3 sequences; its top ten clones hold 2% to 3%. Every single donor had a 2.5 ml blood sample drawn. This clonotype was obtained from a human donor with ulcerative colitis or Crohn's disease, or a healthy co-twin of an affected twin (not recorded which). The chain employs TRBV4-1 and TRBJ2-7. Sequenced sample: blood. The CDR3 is CASSQDRQTYEQYF.